Each of the 8 T cell receptor beta chains below was sequenced from the same sample in a study of vaccination effects on CD4 cells after COVID-19. Assay: immunoSEQ multiplex PCR; the TCRdb copy retains only in-frame clones and omits some. The sample has 70,000 to 95,000 clones; under 80% are singletons. No antigen is known for these receptors. Before sequencing, viral peptide pools were used by the ViraFEST assay to expand antigen-specific CD4+ T cells. When around nine days of culture had elapsed, CD4+ T cells were isolated. Each person got two doses of an mRNA SARS-CoV-2 vaccine, BNT162b2 or mRNA-1273. Here the sequenced sample was CD4+ T cells from PBMCs cultured with HCoV-OC43 spike peptides, taken after COVID-19 vaccination. Indicated subset: HCoV-OC43 spike overlapping peptide pool stimulation. These receptors originate from a human donor who received a COVID-19 vaccine.

The genes are TRBV6-1 and TRBJ2-7; D unresolved. The V and J ends lost 3 bases and 0 bases respectively, with 12 bases between them. Germline CDR1 reads MNHNS; CDR2 reads SASEGT. This CDR3 comprises 15 residues. The CDR3 DNA is TGTGCCAGCAGTGATTGGCACCTCTACTCCTACGAGCAGTACGTC. Its protein product is CASSDWHLYSYEQYV.

CDR3 DNA: TGCGCCAGCAATAAGGTTGGCGGGGGGGCGGTGGCCGGGGAGCTGTTTTTT. This gives the protein CASNKVGGGAVAGELFF. This chain connects TRBV4-1 to TRBJ2-2; TRBD2 aligns across 9 bases. J was trimmed by 6 bases and V by 7 bases; bases with no gene match: 15. Germline V gene lookup returns CDR1 MGHRA and CDR2 YSYEKL. The CDR3 sequence is 17 residues long.

This clone occurred a few times. The V call is TRBV14, the J call TRBJ1-6; D is possibly TRBD1 (5 bases). The CDR3 length is 14 residues. V lost 5 bases and J lost 8, with 13 bases in between. Germline assignment: CDR1 SGHDN and CDR2 FVKESK. The CDR3 coding sequence is TGTGCCAGCAGCTTAGGGACCGCTTATTCACCCCTCCACTTT. Translation gives CASSLGTAYSPLHF.

V usage is TRBV4-1 and J usage is TRBJ1-3; D may be TRBD1 (6 bases). Looked up from germline, CDR1 is MGHRA and CDR2 is YSYEKL. Trimming took 2 bases from V and 2 from J, leaving 10 bases between them. The CDR3 consists of 15 residues. The chain's CDR3 is CASSQLQGTGNTIYF. The CDR3 DNA reads TGCGCCAGCAGCCAACTCCAGGGGACTGGAAACACCATATATTTT.

CDR3 DNA: TGCGCCAGCAGCTTGTTGCCCGGCGGCGGTACTAATGAAAAACTGTTTTTT. This encodes CASSLLPGGGTNEKLFF. The chain combines TRBV5-1 with TRBJ1-4; no definite D call. V dropped 1 base and J dropped 2 bases, with 15 bases sitting between them. The CDR3 totals 17 residues. Germline assignment: CDR1 SGHRS and CDR2 YFSETQ.

DNA for the CDR3: TGTGCCAGCAGCTCCAGGGGAGGCCTGAGGGGCTACACCTTC. Translating gives CASSSRGGLRGYTF. The V call is TRBV5-6, the J call TRBJ1-2; D perhaps matches TRBD1 (6 bases). CDR1 is SGHDT and CDR2 is YYEEEE in the germline V gene. This CDR3 is 14 amino acids long. V lost 3 bases and J 8 bases, leaving 17 bases between the germline ends.

This clone was observed a handful of times. The rearrangement uses TRBV9 and TRBJ2-1, with 12 nucleotides matching TRBD2. J was trimmed by 5 bases and V by 0 bases; bases with no gene match: 3. There are 16 residues in the CDR3. The germline CDR1 and CDR2 sequences are SGDLS and YYNGEE. The CDR3 region is CASSVALAGGDNEQFF. In nucleotides, the CDR3 is TGTGCCAGCAGCGTAGCACTAGCGGGGGGAGACAATGAGCAGTTCTTC.

DNA for the CDR3: TGTGCCAGCAAAAGACAGGGAAGGAACACTGAAGCTTTCTTT. It codes for CASKRQGRNTEAFF. The chain carries TRBV6-4 and TRBJ1-1, with 7 positions matching TRBD1. The CDR3 is 14 amino acids. With 7 bases clipped from V and 1 base from J, the junction kept 6 bases outside the gene matches. Germline CDR1 MRHNA, CDR2 SNTAGT.